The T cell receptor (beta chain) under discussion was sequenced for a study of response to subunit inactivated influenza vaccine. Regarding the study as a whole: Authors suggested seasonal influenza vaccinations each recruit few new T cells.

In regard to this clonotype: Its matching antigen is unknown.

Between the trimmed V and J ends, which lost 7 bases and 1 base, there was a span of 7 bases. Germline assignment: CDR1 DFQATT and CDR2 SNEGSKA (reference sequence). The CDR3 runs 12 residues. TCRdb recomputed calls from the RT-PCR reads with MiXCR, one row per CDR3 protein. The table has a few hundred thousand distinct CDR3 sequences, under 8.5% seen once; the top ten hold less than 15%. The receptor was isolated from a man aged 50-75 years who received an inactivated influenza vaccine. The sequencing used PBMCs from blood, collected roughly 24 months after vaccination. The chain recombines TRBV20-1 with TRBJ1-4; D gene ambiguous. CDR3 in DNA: TGCAGTGGGGTGGGAACTAATGAAAAACTGTTTTTT. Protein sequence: CSGVGTNEKLFF.